This T cell receptor (beta chain) was captured in a study of T-cell reconstitution after alpha-beta-depleted transplantation in children. General study points: For some patients, TCRbeta diversity was high at day 60 because of recipient T cells and thymic progenitors that survived. The study reportedly traced alpha-beta T cells about two months after transplant to several hundred expanded graft clones.

TCRbeta library preparation incorporated unique molecular identifiers. TCRdb re-derived calls from the PCR reads in MiXCR, one entry per CDR3 protein. The sample consists of hundreds of thousands of distinct CDR3 sequences, 15% to 20% of them appearing once. The CDR3 is made up of 16 amino acids. Germline values: CDR1 SGHDT, CDR2 YYEEEE. Trimming took 0 bases from V and 3 from J; bases not matched to a gene: 7. Points on this clonotype: What it binds is unknown.

The chain carries TRBV5-6 and TRBJ2-7, with 9 positions matching TRBD1. The input for sequencing was PBMCs, mostly from graft donor cells, taken 360 days after TCRalphabeta/CD19-depleted stem cell transplant. This sequence originates from a boy in the first two years of life who had a stem cell transplant for Wiskott-Aldrich syndrome, so the T cells may come from the graft donor. Here the CDR3 reads CASSLAGGTGIYEQYF. The CDR3 DNA is TGTGCCAGCAGCTTGGCTGGGGGGACAGGGATCTACGAGCAGTACTTC.